This T cell receptor (beta chain) was recovered during a study of CD8 T cell repertoires and HIV-1 epitope variants. Across the study: Each of Twenty-five Gag and Nef epitope peptides stimulated a separate culture. Epitopes were three Gag families plus Nef HW9 and YT9. Controls included no peptide, Ebola AY9 epitope, and a CMV, EBV, flu pool.

In the case of this clone: Its antigen is not known.

The data were produced by immunoSEQ multiplex PCR, yet TCRdb's version contains in-frame clones alone and is incomplete. The repertoire holds about 4,800 clones, with about 70% as singletons. Source material: cultured CD8+ T cells derived from PBMCs. This receptor was identified in a male donor with HIV.

The CDR3 loop is CATAQGGGTDTQYF. CDR3 bases: TGTGCCACCGCGCAGGGGGGTGGCACAGATACGCAGTATTTT. The chain is built from TRBV6-5 and TRBJ2-3; D possibly corresponds to TRBD1 (7 bases). Germline V gene data show CDR1 as MNHEY and CDR2 as SVGAGI. CDR3 size: 14 residues. Trimming shortened V by 10 bases and J by 1 base, and 15 bases separated the two germline ends.